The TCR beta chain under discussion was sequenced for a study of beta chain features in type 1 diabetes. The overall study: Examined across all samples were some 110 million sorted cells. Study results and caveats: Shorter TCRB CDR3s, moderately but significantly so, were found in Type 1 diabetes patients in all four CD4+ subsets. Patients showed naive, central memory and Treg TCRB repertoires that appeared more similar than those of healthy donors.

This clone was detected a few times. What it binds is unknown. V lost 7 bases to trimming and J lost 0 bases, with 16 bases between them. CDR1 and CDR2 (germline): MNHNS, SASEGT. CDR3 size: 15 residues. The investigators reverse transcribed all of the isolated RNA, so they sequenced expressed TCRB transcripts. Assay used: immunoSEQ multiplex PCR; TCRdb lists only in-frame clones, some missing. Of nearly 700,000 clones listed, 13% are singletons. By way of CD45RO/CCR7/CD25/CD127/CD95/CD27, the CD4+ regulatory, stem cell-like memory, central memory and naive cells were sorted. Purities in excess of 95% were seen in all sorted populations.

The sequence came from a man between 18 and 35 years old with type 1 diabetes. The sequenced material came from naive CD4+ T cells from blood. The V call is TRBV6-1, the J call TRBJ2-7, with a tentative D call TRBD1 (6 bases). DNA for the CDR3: TGTGCCAGCACCACCTTTGGGGACAACTCCTACGAGCAGTACTTC. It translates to CASTTFGDNSYEQYF.